This T cell receptor beta chain is from a study of T cells in Graves' hyperthyroidism and ophthalmopathy. General study points: Ophthalmopathy was distinguished from stable hyperthyroidism by 13 V-J signatures. Blood shared most expanded thyroid clonotypes above 0.001.

V gave up 5 bases and J gave up 0 bases, with 13 bases separating them. This CDR3 contains 15 residues. The germline V gene encodes CDR1 LNHDA and CDR2 SQIVND (reference sequence). From RNA transcripts, TCR beta CDR3 regions were amplified. In the first-round RT-PCR of the TCR CDR3, the HTBI primer set was used. MiXCR, run by TCRdb on the multiplex PCR reads, gives a single entry per CDR3 protein. The sample has over 250,000 distinct CDR3 sequences, about a sixth seen once. In its sample, this clonotype was seen a few times. Its antigen is still unknown. Ophthalmopathy cases scored 3 or more on the Clinical Activity Score and 4 or more on NOSPECS grade, with duration below 3 months. Together with thyroid ultrasound, orbital computed tomography, serum thyroxine and TRAb, clinical symptoms were used for diagnoses.

The sequenced material came from blood. This chain connects TRBV19 to TRBJ2-5; D perhaps matches TRBD1 (5 bases). The receptor was isolated from a woman aged 55-70 years with Graves' ophthalmopathy. The chain's CDR3 is CASSSQTEYQETQYF. CDR3 bases: TGTGCCAGTAGTTCCCAGACAGAGTACCAAGAGACCCAGTACTTC.